This T cell receptor beta chain was sequenced during a study of T-cell memory formation after mild COVID-19. Trimming took 6 bases from V and 0 from J, leaving 6 bases between them. The CDR3 runs to 12 residues. TCRdb passed the 5' RACE reads through MiXCR, listing each CDR3 protein once. The sample has a few hundred thousand distinct CDR3 sequences, 15% to 20% seen once; the top ten hold 21%. This clonotype was sampled from a man in his late teens or twenties who had mild COVID-19 (a few samples of this study predate the infection). Cell type and time point are not known. Sample: PBMCs or a T cell subset sorted from them (not recorded which). V is TRBV12-3 or TRBV12-4 and J is TRBJ2-7; D not certain. For the CDR3, the DNA is TGTGCCAGCAGGACGGCCTCCTACGAGCAGTACTTC. Encoded protein: CASRTASYEQYF.